What follows are 5 T cell receptor beta chains derived from one specimen sequenced in a study of CD8+CD57+ T cells in acquired aplastic anemia (dated by TCRdb to the late 2010s). The sample was run on an Illumina HiSeq 2000. Profiling of TCR beta VDJ combinations and CDR3 sequences used genomic DNA as the template. In TCRdb, the public reads were trimmed at Q25 with fastp and aligned with MiXCR, with productive beta chains retained. Identical CDR3 proteins give one entry, which carries the most common genes and DNA. The sample table shows about 120,000 distinct CDR3 sequences, and over 30% are seen once. The top ten clonotypes cover 2.6% of the sample. Expansion of CD8+CD57+ cells had been shown by flow cytometry in the patients chosen for sequencing. Sequences were obtained from sorted CD4+, CD8+, or CD8+CD57+ T cells (not recorded which) from PBMCs. Receptors were obtained from a human donor with aplastic anemia.

This clonotype was observed at least ten times. This rearrangement joins TRBV7-8 to TRBJ1-2; D perhaps matches TRBD1 (5 bases). With 1 base removed from V and 4 bases from J, the gap between germline ends came to 19 bases. Germline V gives CDR1 SGHVS, CDR2 FQNEAQ. The CDR3 spans 17 residues. The CDR3 DNA reads TGTGCCAGCAGCTTAGAAGCAGGGATCCCCTTTGGCTATGGCTACACCTTC. It is translated as CASSLEAGIPFGYGYTF.

This clonotype was seen ten or more times. The chain couples TRBV6-2 or TRBV6-3 to TRBJ1-6; D uncertain. The CDR3 extends over 13 amino acids. Germline CDR1 is MNHEY and CDR2 is SVGEGT. V was trimmed by 5 bases and J by 15 bases, leaving 17 bases between them. The CDR3 nucleotides read TGTGCCAGCAGTACGGGCGGCAAGATAAGCCTCCACTTT. The encoded protein is CASSTGGKISLHF.

The chain carries TRBV20-1 and TRBJ2-7; 13 nucleotides align to TRBD2. Germline V gene lookup returns CDR1 DFQATT and CDR2 SNEGSKA (reference sequence). The CDR3 covers 15 residues. V dropped 5 bases and J dropped 3; count of bases not matched to a gene: 7. DNA for the CDR3: TGCAGTGCTGGACTTGGGACTAGCGGGGTCTACGAGCAGTACTTC. This codes for CSAGLGTSGVYEQYF.

This clonotype appeared a few times. The V gene is TRBV18, the J gene TRBJ1-1; D gene unclear. CDR3 size: 14 residues. V lost 3 bases and J 1 base, leaving 9 bases between the germline ends. CDR1 KGHSH and CDR2 LQKENI come from the germline V gene. The CDR3 DNA is TGTGCCAGCTCACCCAATTCAGGGAACACTGAAGCTTTCTTT. It codes for CASSPNSGNTEAFF.

The rearrangement joins TRBV20-1 to TRBJ1-2; D remains ambiguous. The germline gives CDR1 DFQATT, CDR2 SNEGSKA (reference sequence). The CDR3 has 11 residues. Trimming left V 5 bases short and J 5 bases short, with 9 bases between. This CDR3 reads CSAPTVYGYTF. CDR3 bases: TGCAGTGCTCCGACGGTGTATGGCTACACCTTC.